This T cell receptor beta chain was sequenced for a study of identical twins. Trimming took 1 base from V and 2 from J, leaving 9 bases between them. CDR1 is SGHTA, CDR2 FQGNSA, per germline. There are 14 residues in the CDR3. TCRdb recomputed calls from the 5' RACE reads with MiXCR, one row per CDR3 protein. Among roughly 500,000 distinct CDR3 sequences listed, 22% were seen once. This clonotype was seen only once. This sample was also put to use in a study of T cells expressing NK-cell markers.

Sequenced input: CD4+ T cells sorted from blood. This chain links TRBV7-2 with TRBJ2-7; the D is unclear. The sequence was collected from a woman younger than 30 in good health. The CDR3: CASSLEVATYEQYF. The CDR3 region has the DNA TGTGCCAGCAGCTTAGAAGTTGCAACCTACGAGCAGTACTTC.